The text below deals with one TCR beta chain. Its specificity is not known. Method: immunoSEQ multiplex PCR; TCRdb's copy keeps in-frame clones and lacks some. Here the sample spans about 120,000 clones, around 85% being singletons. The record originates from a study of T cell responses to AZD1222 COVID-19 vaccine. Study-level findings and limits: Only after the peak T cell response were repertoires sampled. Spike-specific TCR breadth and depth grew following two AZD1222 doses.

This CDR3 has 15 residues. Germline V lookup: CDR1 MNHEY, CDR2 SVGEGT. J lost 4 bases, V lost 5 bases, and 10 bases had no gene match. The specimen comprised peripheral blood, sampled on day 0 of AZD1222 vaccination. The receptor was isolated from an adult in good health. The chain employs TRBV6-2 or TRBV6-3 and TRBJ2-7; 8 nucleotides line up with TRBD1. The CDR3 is CASSPGSGGAYEQYF. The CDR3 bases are TGTGCCAGCAGTCCCGGGTCAGGGGGCGCGTACGAGCAGTACTTC.